Listed here are 9 T cell receptor beta chains from one sample, sequenced in a study of shared clonotypes between healthy human individuals. The table came from immunoSEQ multiplex PCR; TCRdb's copy has only in-frame clones and leaves some out. The table shows around 700,000 clones, with roughly 70% occurring only once. Specimen: memory CD4+ T cells sorted from blood. Subset: CD45RA-negative fraction. Receptors originate from a woman aged 30 to 39 in good health.

The sample holds one count of this clone. The chain uses TRBV27 and TRBJ2-7; unclear D gene. V lost 6 bases, J lost 9 bases, and 24 bases lay in between. Germline V lookup: CDR1 MNHEY, CDR2 SMNVEV (reference sequence). CDR3 length equals 15 residues. The CDR3 region is CASSPGPSWLYVQYF. CDR3 sequence (DNA): TGTGCCAGCAGCCCTGGACCCTCTTGGCTATATGTGCAGTACTTC.

This clone has just a few counts. This chain's CDR3 is CASSRTGAEAFF. Here the CDR3 DNA reads TGTGCCAGCTCACGCACAGGCGCTGAAGCTTTCTTT. V is TRBV18 and J is TRBJ1-1, with D maybe TRBD1 (5 bases). Trimming took off 4 bases at V and 6 bases at J, with 9 bases between the two ends. This CDR3 contains 12 residues. CDR1 and CDR2 (germline): KGHSH, LQKENI.

The chain recombines TRBV18 with TRBJ2-2; TRBD2 matches 13 bases. This CDR3 has 20 residues. The V and J ends lost 0 bases and 2 bases, in that order; junction bases with no gene match: 9. The germline gives CDR1 KGHSH, CDR2 LQKENI. The DNA of the CDR3 is TGTGCCAGCTCACCACCCCCCGGACTAGCGGGAGTAGCCAACACCGGGGAGCTGTTTTTT. This gives the protein CASSPPPGLAGVANTGELFF.

This sequence joins TRBV9 and TRBJ1-2; D is uncertain. Germline V gene sequence: CDR1 SGDLS, CDR2 YYNGEE. The V end was cut by 3 bases, the J end by 1 base, with 13 bases between. CDR3 length: 15 residues. The CDR3: CASSAYREINYGYTF. DNA of the CDR3: TGTGCCAGCAGCGCCTACCGGGAGATTAACTATGGCTACACCTTC.

This clone has just one count. This chain uses TRBV19 with TRBJ1-1; D is perhaps TRBD1 (6 bases). V shed 5 bases and J shed 8 bases, with 24 bases lying between them. Germline CDR1 and CDR2: LNHDA and SQIVND (reference sequence). The CDR3 has 16 amino acids. In DNA form, the CDR3 reads TGTGCCAGTAGTCCCTACTCGACAGGAGCCGTCGCCGAAGCTTTCTTT. This codes for CASSPYSTGAVAEAFF.

The chain uses TRBV28 and TRBJ1-3; D remains unclear. Germline CDR1 and CDR2: MDHEN and SYDVKM. The CDR3 is made up of 15 amino acids. V lost 5 bases and J 0 bases, leaving 11 bases between the germline ends. The CDR3 DNA follows: TGTGCCAGCAGTCCTTCCGGGAGCTCTGGAAACACCATATATTTT. It is translated as CASSPSGSSGNTIYF. The entire variable domain, with the rest obtained from reference TRBV28 and TRBJ1-3, is as follows: DVKVTQSSRYLVKRTGEKVFLECVQDMDHENMFWYRQDPGLGLRLIYFSYDVKMKEKGDIPEGYSVSREKKERFSLILESASTNQTSMYLCASSPSGSSGNTIYFGEGSWLTVV.

This chain links TRBV18 with TRBJ1-2, with D unclear. Trimming removed 0 bases from V and 7 bases from J, with 15 bases in between. The length of the CDR3 is 15 residues. Germline assignment: CDR1 KGHSH and CDR2 LQKENI. The CDR3 reads CASSPPSDPQVGYTF. The CDR3 DNA reads as TGTGCCAGCTCACCACCGTCTGACCCCCAGGTTGGCTACACCTTC.

This chain links TRBV15 with TRBJ1-5, with unresolved D. V lost 3 bases and J 0 bases, leaving 9 bases between the germline ends. The CDR3 extends over 15 amino acids. The germline gives CDR1 LNHNV, CDR2 YYDKDF (reference sequence). In nucleotides, the CDR3 is TGTGCCACCAGCAGCCGGTCTTATAGCAATCAGCCCCAGCATTTT. Amino acid sequence: CATSSRSYSNQPQHF. Using reference TRBV15 and TRBJ1-5 for the parts outside the CDR3, the full variable domain is DAMVIQNPRYQVTQFGKPVTLSCSQTLNHNVMYWYQQKSSQAPKLLFHYYDKDFNNEADTPDNFQSRRPNTSFCFLDIRSPGLGDTAMYLCATSSRSYSNQPQHFGDGTRLSIL.

The chain couples TRBV5-1 to TRBJ2-7; 7 nucleotides match TRBD1. The CDR3 length is 15 residues. The V and J ends lost 5 bases and 4 bases, in that order; junction bases with no gene match: 12. CDR1 SGHRS and CDR2 YFSETQ come from the germline V gene. CDR3 sequence reads: CASRPTLTGIYEQYF. The DNA for the CDR3 is TGCGCCAGCAGGCCTACCCTGACAGGGATATACGAGCAGTACTTC. Full variable domain (rest looked up from reference TRBV5-1 and TRBJ2-7): KAGVTQTPRYLIKTRGQQVTLSCSPISGHRSVSWYQQTPGQGLQFLFEYFSETQRNKGNFPGRFSGRQFSNSRSEMNVSTLELGDSALYLCASRPTLTGIYEQYFGPGTRLTVT.